This TCR beta chain was found in a study of identical twins. Remarks on this clonotype: The antigen is unknown.

Overall study results and limits: While abundant cord blood beta clonotypes carried fewer insertions, memory repertoires showed no such pattern. Cross-sectional statistics, not tracking of the same donors, supported the conclusions.

Unique molecular identifiers were present on the cDNA, which also gained a universal primer site by template switching. One entry per CDR3 protein results from TCRdb running MiXCR on the 5' RACE reads. The data contain approximately 500,000 distinct CDR3 sequences, 20% to 25% of them singletons. CDR3 size: 14 residues. CDR1 is DFQATT, CDR2 SNEGSKA, per germline (reference sequence). V dropped 7 bases and J dropped 3 bases, with 17 bases sitting between them. Another study also made use of these data, one on T cells expressing NK-cell markers. That paper notes: Questions lingered over whether expanded NKG2C+ T cell clones were HCMV-specific.

The receptor was derived from a young woman in good health. The J gene is TRBJ2-3, the V gene TRBV20-1; no clear D. Sequenced: CD4+ T cells sorted from blood. The CDR3 DNA follows: TGCAGTGTCCCGGGTGCGAGTGGGACAGATACGCAGTATTTT. It translates to CSVPGASGTDTQYF.